This is a list of T cell receptor beta chains from one sample in a study of T-cell reconstitution after alpha-beta-depleted transplantation in children. From the PCR reads, TCRdb called clonotypes with MiXCR, one entry per CDR3 protein. This table holds about a million distinct CDR3 sequences, 25% to 35% found once. The sample consisted of PBMCs, mostly from graft donor cells, taken 360 days after TCRalphabeta/CD19-depleted stem cell transplant. These TCRs come from a boy under two years old who had a stem cell transplant for SCID, so the T cells may come from the graft donor. The CDR3 runs from the conserved cysteine through the conserved F or W. A D gene is named only where the DNA matches it firmly. A row's size may be missing; if present it is once, few, many or a size class.

d_gene: TRBD1
j_gene: TRBJ2-3
v_gene: TRBV12-3/TRBV12-4
abundance: NA
CDR3aa: CASSLDTGQDTDTQYF
CDR3nt: TGTGCCAGCAGCCTGGATACTGGACAGGACACAGATACGCAGTATTTT

d_gene: NA
j_gene: TRBJ2-4
v_gene: TRBV12-3/TRBV12-4
abundance: NA
CDR3aa: CASSLTSLHIQYF
CDR3nt: TGTGCCAGCAGTTTAACTAGCCTGCACATTCAGTACTTC

d_gene: TRBD1
j_gene: TRBJ1-2
v_gene: TRBV3-1
abundance: once
CDR3aa: CASSPRDRAPGYTF
CDR3nt: TGTGCCAGCAGCCCCCGGGACAGGGCGCCCGGCTACACCTTC

d_gene: NA
j_gene: TRBJ2-3
v_gene: TRBV5-6
abundance: few
CDR3aa: CASSWGATGAQYF
CDR3nt: TGTGCCAGCAGCTGGGGGGCCACCGGGGCGCAGTATTTT

d_gene: TRBD2
j_gene: TRBJ2-2
v_gene: TRBV5-1
abundance: NA
CDR3aa: CASSQPGLAIEGNTGELFF
CDR3nt: TGCGCCAGCAGCCAGCCGGGACTAGCTATCGAGGGGAACACCGGGGAGCTGTTTTTT

d_gene: TRBD2
j_gene: TRBJ2-5
v_gene: TRBV20-1
abundance: few
CDR3aa: CSPTLAGRETQYF
CDR3nt: TGCAGTCCGACCTTAGCGGGGAGGGAGACCCAGTACTTC

d_gene: NA
j_gene: TRBJ1-4
v_gene: TRBV6-5
abundance: few
CDR3aa: CASSYSGPNAEKLFF
CDR3nt: TGTGCCAGCAGTTACTCGGGGCCAAACGCCGAAAAACTGTTTTTT

d_gene: TRBD1
j_gene: TRBJ2-2
v_gene: TRBV28
abundance: few
CDR3aa: CASRPNRDRGYPGELFF
CDR3nt: TGTGCCAGCAGACCGAACCGGGACAGGGGTTATCCCGGGGAGCTGTTTTTT

d_gene: TRBD2
j_gene: TRBJ2-5
v_gene: TRBV15
abundance: once
CDR3aa: CATSRLAGRETQYF
CDR3nt: TGTGCCACCAGCAGGTTAGCGGGGAGAGAGACCCAGTACTTC

d_gene: NA
j_gene: TRBJ2-1
v_gene: TRBV7-6
abundance: NA
CDR3aa: CASSPRAFWNEQFF
CDR3nt: TGTGCCAGCAGCCCGCGTGCCTTCTGGAATGAGCAGTTCTTC

d_gene: NA
j_gene: TRBJ2-3
v_gene: TRBV6-1
abundance: NA
CDR3aa: CASKGPNTDTQYF
CDR3nt: TGTGCCAGCAAGGGGCCCAACACAGATACGCAGTATTTT

d_gene: TRBD1
j_gene: TRBJ2-1
v_gene: TRBV20-1
abundance: NA
CDR3aa: CSATGAGTGVYNEQFF
CDR3nt: TGCAGTGCTACAGGAGCCGGGACAGGGGTATACAATGAGCAGTTCTTC

d_gene: TRBD1
j_gene: TRBJ2-3
v_gene: TRBV4-2
abundance: few
CDR3aa: CASSQDRGGAADTQYF
CDR3nt: TGTGCCAGCAGCCAAGATAGAGGGGGCGCCGCAGATACGCAGTATTTT

d_gene: TRBD2
j_gene: TRBJ2-2
v_gene: TRBV29-1
abundance: few
CDR3aa: CSVAGGTGTGELFF
CDR3nt: TGCAGCGTTGCGGGGGGGACCGGCACCGGGGAGCTGTTTTTT

d_gene: NA
j_gene: TRBJ1-1
v_gene: TRBV20-1
abundance: NA
CDR3aa: CSARWATEAFF
CDR3nt: TGCAGTGCTAGATGGGCCACTGAAGCTTTCTTT

d_gene: NA
j_gene: TRBJ1-5
v_gene: TRBV4-1
abundance: few
CDR3aa: CASSQVPRSNQPQHF
CDR3nt: TGCGCCAGCAGCCAAGTTCCACGGTCTAATCAGCCCCAGCATTTT

d_gene: NA
j_gene: TRBJ2-1
v_gene: TRBV4-2
abundance: NA
CDR3aa: CASSQDQTGSYNEQFF
CDR3nt: TGTGCCAGCAGCCAAGATCAGACTGGCTCCTACAATGAGCAGTTCTTC

d_gene: NA
j_gene: TRBJ2-1
v_gene: TRBV7-6
abundance: NA
CDR3aa: CASSFRGQERNEQFF
CDR3nt: TGTGCCAGCAGCTTTCGGGGGCAGGAGCGAAATGAGCAGTTCTTC

d_gene: TRBD2
j_gene: TRBJ2-3
v_gene: TRBV6-5
abundance: NA
CDR3aa: CASSYAGGGNTDTQYF
CDR3nt: TGTGCCAGCAGTTACGCCGGCGGGGGGAACACAGATACGCAGTATTTT

d_gene: NA
j_gene: TRBJ2-7
v_gene: TRBV29-1
abundance: NA
CDR3aa: CSVGGAEQYF
CDR3nt: TGCAGCGTTGGGGGTGCGGAGCAGTACTTC

d_gene: NA
j_gene: TRBJ2-5
v_gene: TRBV20-1
abundance: NA
CDR3aa: CSASHLQETQYF
CDR3nt: TGCAGTGCTAGCCACCTTCAAGAGACCCAGTACTTC

d_gene: NA
j_gene: TRBJ1-1
v_gene: TRBV27
abundance: NA
CDR3aa: CASSLRGSNTEAFF
CDR3nt: TGTGCCAGCAGTTTACGGGGGTCGAACACTGAAGCTTTCTTT

d_gene: NA
j_gene: TRBJ2-3
v_gene: TRBV11-2
abundance: few
CDR3aa: CASSTRWGLPSTDTQYF
CDR3nt: TGTGCCAGCAGCACTAGGTGGGGTCTCCCTAGCACAGATACGCAGTATTTT

d_gene: TRBD1
j_gene: TRBJ2-7
v_gene: TRBV4-3
abundance: few
CDR3aa: CASSQGDRVYEQYF
CDR3nt: TGCGCCAGCAGCCAAGGGGACAGGGTCTACGAGCAGTACTTC

d_gene: NA
j_gene: TRBJ2-5
v_gene: TRBV2
abundance: NA
CDR3aa: CASAARLVSETQYF
CDR3nt: TGTGCCAGCGCCGCTAGACTAGTGTCAGAGACCCAGTACTTC

d_gene: NA
j_gene: TRBJ1-5
v_gene: TRBV4-1
abundance: NA
CDR3aa: CASSQPLLGNQPQHF
CDR3nt: TGCGCCAGCAGCCAACCCCTTCTAGGGAATCAGCCCCAGCATTTT

d_gene: NA
j_gene: TRBJ2-7
v_gene: TRBV12-3/TRBV12-4
abundance: few
CDR3aa: CASSPLRDNSYEQYF
CDR3nt: TGTGCCAGCAGTCCGCTCCGGGACAACTCCTACGAGCAGTACTTC

d_gene: NA
j_gene: TRBJ1-2
v_gene: TRBV6-5
abundance: few
CDR3aa: CASSYSGGDAYGYTF
CDR3nt: TGTGCCAGCAGTTACTCTGGAGGGGATGCCTATGGCTACACCTTC

d_gene: TRBD1
j_gene: TRBJ2-5
v_gene: TRBV12-3/TRBV12-4
abundance: NA
CDR3aa: CASSLDREYRETQYF
CDR3nt: TGTGCCAGCAGTTTGGACAGGGAGTATCGGGAGACCCAGTACTTC

d_gene: NA
j_gene: TRBJ2-1
v_gene: TRBV25-1
abundance: NA
CDR3aa: CASSDLWGSYNEQFF
CDR3nt: TGTGCCAGCAGTGATTTGTGGGGTTCCTACAATGAGCAGTTCTTC

d_gene: NA
j_gene: TRBJ1-6
v_gene: TRBV7-3
abundance: NA
CDR3aa: CASSFRGGRNSPLHF
CDR3nt: TGTGCCAGCAGCTTCCGAGGGGGGAGGAATTCACCCCTCCACTTT

d_gene: NA
j_gene: TRBJ2-1
v_gene: TRBV12-3/TRBV12-4
abundance: NA
CDR3aa: CASSLRQGGEQFF
CDR3nt: TGTGCCAGCAGTTTAAGGCAGGGAGGCGAGCAGTTCTTC

d_gene: NA
j_gene: TRBJ1-4
v_gene: TRBV12-3/TRBV12-4
abundance: NA
CDR3aa: CASSLGRNWSGEKLFF
CDR3nt: TGTGCCAGCAGTTTAGGCAGAAATTGGTCTGGTGAAAAACTGTTTTTT

d_gene: NA
j_gene: TRBJ2-1
v_gene: TRBV29-1
abundance: NA
CDR3aa: CSVEGIRDTPRNEQFF
CDR3nt: TGCAGCGTTGAAGGTATACGGGACACCCCGAGGAATGAGCAGTTCTTC

d_gene: TRBD2
j_gene: TRBJ2-5
v_gene: TRBV4-3
abundance: NA
CDR3aa: CASSLAPTSGQETQYF
CDR3nt: TGCGCCAGCAGCCTCGCCCCGACTAGCGGACAAGAGACCCAGTACTTC

d_gene: NA
j_gene: TRBJ2-7
v_gene: TRBV6-2/TRBV6-3
abundance: few
CDR3aa: CASSFGQYEQYF
CDR3nt: TGTGCCAGCAGCTTTGGACAGTACGAGCAGTACTTC

d_gene: TRBD1
j_gene: TRBJ2-5
v_gene: TRBV11-2
abundance: NA
CDR3aa: CASSRQTGRYQETQYF
CDR3nt: TGTGCCAGCAGCCGACAGACAGGGCGCTATCAAGAGACCCAGTACTTC